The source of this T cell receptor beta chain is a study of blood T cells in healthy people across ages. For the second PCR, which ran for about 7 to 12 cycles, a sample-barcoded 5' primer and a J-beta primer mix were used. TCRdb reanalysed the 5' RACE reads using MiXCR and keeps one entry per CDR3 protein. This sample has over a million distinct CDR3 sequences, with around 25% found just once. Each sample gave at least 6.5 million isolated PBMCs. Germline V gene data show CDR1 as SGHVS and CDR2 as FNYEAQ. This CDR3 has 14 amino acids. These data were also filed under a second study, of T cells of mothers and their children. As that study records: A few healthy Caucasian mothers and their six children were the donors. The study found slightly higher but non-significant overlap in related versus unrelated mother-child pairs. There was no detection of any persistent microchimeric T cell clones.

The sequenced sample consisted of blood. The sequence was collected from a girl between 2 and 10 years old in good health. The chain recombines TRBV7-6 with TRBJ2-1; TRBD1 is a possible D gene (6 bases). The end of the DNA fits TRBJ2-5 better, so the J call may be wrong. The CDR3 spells CASSSRLRGQTQYF. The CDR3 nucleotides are TGTGCCAGCAGCTCACGCCTCAGGGGACAGACCCAGTACTTC.